Below, 25 T cell receptor beta chains from the same sample are listed, as sequenced in a study of CD8+ T cells in alopecia areata. Extracted RNA was reverse transcribed, and the resulting cDNA served as sequencing template. The data were produced by immunoSEQ multiplex PCR, yet TCRdb's version contains in-frame clones alone and is incomplete. The sample records some 110,000 clones, under 40% being singletons. Sequenced material: CD4+ T cells sorted from blood. The origin of the receptors is a human donor with alopecia areata.

The rearrangement joins TRBV29-1 to TRBJ2-3; 8 bases agree with TRBD1. This CDR3 region has 14 residues. V lost 8 bases, J lost 1 base, and 8 bases stayed unmatched. Germline CDR1 and CDR2: SQVTM and ANQGSEA. The DNA for the CDR3 is TGCAGCTCCCGACAGGGGTCGGGCACAGATACGCAGTATTTT. Translation: CSSRQGSGTDTQYF.

The V gene is TRBV29-1, the J gene TRBJ2-2; no clear D gene. The germline V gene has CDR1 SQVTM and CDR2 ANQGSEA. Trimming cost V 6 bases and J 0 bases, with 11 bases left between them. CDR3 length: 14 amino acids. The CDR3 DNA is TGCAGCGTCTCGTTACTTGCGAACACCGGGGAGCTGTTTTTT. Its protein product is CSVSLLANTGELFF.

The V call is TRBV5-1, the J call TRBJ2-6; D ambiguous. V lost 4 bases, J lost 0 bases, and 5 bases lay in between. CDR1 is SGHRS and CDR2 is YFSETQ in the germline V gene. This CDR3 comprises 14 residues. Written as DNA, the CDR3 is TGCGCCAGCAGCGGTACCTCTGGGGCCAACGTCCTGACTTTC. Its protein is CASSGTSGANVLTF.

The V gene is TRBV7-8, the J gene TRBJ2-2; D is uncertain. CDR1 and CDR2 from the germline V gene are SGHVS and FQNEAQ. This CDR3 has 15 amino acids. V gave up 2 bases and J gave up 7 bases, with 14 bases separating them. The CDR3 here is CASSLWTSVGGELFF. The CDR3 DNA reads as TGTGCCAGCAGCTTATGGACCAGCGTTGGCGGGGAGCTGTTTTTT. Complete variable domain (other parts from reference TRBV7-8 and TRBJ2-2): GAGVSQSPRYKVAKRGQDVALRCDPISGHVSLFWYQQALGQGPEFLTYFQNEAQLDKSGLPSDRFFAERPEGSVSTLKIQRTQQEDSAVYLCASSLWTSVGGELFFGEGSRLTVL.

This clone was observed a handful of times. The chain uses TRBV29-1 and TRBJ2-3, with D unresolved. V shed 8 bases and J shed 14 bases, with 20 bases lying between them. Germline CDR1 and CDR2: SQVTM and ANQGSEA. The length of the CDR3 is 11 residues. The chain's CDR3 is CSPSFGDLRYF. The CDR3 DNA reads as TGCAGCCCCAGCTTTGGGGATCTCCGGTATTTT.

The rearrangement joins TRBV14 to TRBJ2-7; no definite D call. Per germline, CDR1 SGHDN and CDR2 FVKESK. The germline V and J ends were trimmed by 1 base and 2 bases, with 9 bases remaining between them. This CDR3 region has 14 residues. CDR3 sequence: CASSQGTVTYEQYF. CDR3 in DNA: TGTGCCAGCAGCCAAGGGACGGTGACCTACGAGCAGTACTTC.

The chain couples TRBV5-4 to TRBJ1-1; no reliable D call. Deletions cut 1 base from V and 7 bases from J, with 5 bases between. This CDR3 has 11 amino acids. Germline values: CDR1 SGHNT, CDR2 YYREEE (reference sequence). As DNA, the CDR3 is TGTGCCAGCAGCTTGACGAGTGAAGCTTTCTTT. Protein sequence: CASSLTSEAFF.

The genes are TRBV7-9 and TRBJ1-2; 10 nucleotides match TRBD1. The V gene end was trimmed by 7 bases and the J gene end by 8 bases; junction bases not matched to a gene: 22. The germline gives CDR1 SEHNR, CDR2 FQNEAQ (reference sequence). The CDR3 is 18 residues long. The CDR3 DNA follows: TGTGCCAGCACCATTCTACCGGGACAGGGGAAAGTGGCGCGGGGCTACACCTTC. Its protein is CASTILPGQGKVARGYTF.

This chain joins TRBV23-1 and TRBJ2-7, with TRBD1 identical over 9 bases. TRBV23-1 is assigned to the ORF class and has an uncertain function. The CDR3 has 13 residues. J gave up 2 bases and V 10 bases, and 6 bases lay outside the gene matches. CDR3 DNA: TGCGCCACCACGGGGACAGGGCCCTACGAGCAGTACTTC. The encoded protein is CATTGTGPYEQYF.

CDR3 protein: CASSLVPATDTQYF. The CDR3 nucleotides are TGTGCCAGCAGCTTAGTTCCGGCCACAGATACGCAGTATTTT. The chain links TRBV7-2 to TRBJ2-3; D unclear. The ends were cut back, 1 base at V and 2 bases at J, with 7 bases in the middle. There are 14 residues in the CDR3. Germline-derived CDR1 and CDR2 are SGHTA and FQGNSA.

In its sample, this clone was seen a few times. V is TRBV7-3 and J is TRBJ2-5; 9 positions match TRBD2. Germline V gives CDR1 SGHTA, CDR2 FQGTGA. V gave up 5 bases and J gave up 2 bases; unmatched junction bases: 6. There are 15 residues in the CDR3. The DNA for the CDR3 is TGTGCCAGCAGCCGTACGGGACTAGCTCAAGAGACCCAGTACTTC. It yields the protein CASSRTGLAQETQYF.

The chain is built from TRBV7-2 and TRBJ2-7; maybe TRBD1 (6 bases). Germline CDR1 SGHTA, CDR2 FQGNSA. V lost 5 bases, J lost 6 bases, and 14 bases lay in between. This CDR3 has 13 amino acids. The CDR3 reads CASSTYRETEQYF. The CDR3 DNA reads as TGTGCCAGCAGCACATACAGGGAGACCGAGCAGTACTTC.

This clone was counted between two and nine times. The chain is built from TRBV7-2 and TRBJ2-5; TRBD2 matches at 9 bases. The CDR3 has 16 residues. With V trimmed by 0 bases and J by 5 bases, 7 bases remained unmatched. Looked up from germline, CDR1 is SGHTA and CDR2 is FQGNSA. The CDR3 DNA follows: TGTGCCAGCAGCTTAGCGTGGGTAGCGGGGGCGGAGACCCAGTACTTC. This encodes CASSLAWVAGAETQYF.

CDR3 nucleotides: TGTGCCAGCAGCTCGGTCGGCGTTACTTGGGGCAAAAACATTCAGTACTTC. This encodes CASSSVGVTWGKNIQYF. V usage is TRBV7-2 and J usage is TRBJ2-4; D ambiguous. Germline-derived CDR1 and CDR2 are SGHTA and FQGNSA. The CDR3 totals 17 residues. Trimming shortened V by 4 bases and J by 3 bases, and 19 bases separated the two germline ends.

V is TRBV10-3 and J is TRBJ2-7; D assignment may be TRBD1 or TRBD2 (5 bases each). The germline gives CDR1 ENHRY, CDR2 SYGVKD. V shed 2 bases and J shed 5 bases, with 10 bases lying between them. This CDR3 comprises 13 residues. DNA for the CDR3: TGTGCCATCAGTGAGAGAGAGGGGAACGAGCAGTACTTC. It specifies CAISEREGNEQYF.

V gene TRBV28 combines with J gene TRBJ1-2; D is perhaps TRBD1 (5 bases). The CDR3 runs to 12 residues. With 4 bases removed from V and 3 bases from J, the gap between germline ends came to 6 bases. Germline V CDR1 and CDR2: MDHEN, SYDVKM. CDR3 sequence (DNA): TGTGCCAGCAGTTGGGGACACTATGGCTACACCTTC. Its protein product is CASSWGHYGYTF.

The DNA of the CDR3 is TGTGCCAGCAGCCCCCGGGACATAGGATACGAGCAGTACTTC. Its translation: CASSPRDIGYEQYF. V and J are TRBV14 and TRBJ2-7; D might be TRBD1 (6 bases). The CDR3 spans 14 residues. V was pared by 4 bases and J by 4 bases, with 14 bases between. Looked up from germline, CDR1 is SGHDN and CDR2 is FVKESK.

This clone has just one count. The rearrangement uses TRBV30 and TRBJ1-2; the D is unclear. CDR3 length equals 12 residues. Trimming left V 2 bases short and J 4 bases short, with 8 bases between. The germline CDR1 and CDR2 sequences are GTSNPN and SVGIG (reference sequence). CDR3 coding DNA: TGTGCCTGGAGTAGAGAGGTCTATGGCTACACCTTC. This sequence encodes CAWSREVYGYTF.

This chain connects TRBV30 to TRBJ2-5; D possibly corresponds to TRBD1 (6 bases). Germline-derived CDR1 and CDR2 are GTSNPN and SVGIG (reference sequence). Trimming pared 4 bases from V and 4 bases from J, leaving 10 bases between. This CDR3 has 12 residues. The CDR3 DNA follows: TGTGCCTGGAACATAGGGGGAGAGACCCAGTACTTC. Translating it yields CAWNIGGETQYF.

The chain couples TRBV11-2 to TRBJ2-1; tentative D call: TRBD2 (7 bases). Germline CDR1 is SGHAT and CDR2 is FQNNGV. This CDR3 contains 18 residues. V lost 5 bases and J lost 10, with 30 bases in between. CDR3 in DNA: TGTGCCAGCAGCCCGCGTGGAGCCAGGGCGGGGGCCCACGAGGAGCAGTTCTTC. Translating gives CASSPRGARAGAHEEQFF.

The sample holds a few counts of this clone. The gene calls are TRBV28 and TRBJ2-5; D is uncertain. Germline CDR1 MDHEN, CDR2 SYDVKM. The ends were cut back, 4 bases at V and 3 bases at J, with 3 bases in the middle. The CDR3 extends over 11 amino acids. The CDR3 sequence: CASSSEETQYF. The CDR3 DNA is TGTGCCAGCAGTTCCGAAGAGACCCAGTACTTC.

The gene calls are TRBV7-9 and TRBJ2-3; tentative D call: TRBD2 (6 bases). The germline V gene encodes CDR1 SEHNR and CDR2 FQNEAQ (reference sequence). The CDR3 length is 16 residues. Trimming pared 5 bases from V and 2 bases from J, leaving 17 bases between. The CDR3 loop is CASSPTSGLPTDTQYF. The CDR3 DNA sequence: TGTGCCAGCAGCCCCACCTCTGGACTACCCACAGATACGCAGTATTTT.

The sample holds a few counts of this clone. The chain carries TRBV29-1 and TRBJ2-2, with D perhaps TRBD1 or TRBD2 (6 bases each). This CDR3 has 15 amino acids. Germline V gene sequence: CDR1 SQVTM, CDR2 ANQGSEA. Trimming pared 3 bases from V and 7 bases from J, leaving 18 bases between. The CDR3 spells CSVDGRGGSGGELFF. CDR3 sequence (DNA): TGCAGCGTTGACGGCAGGGGAGGATCAGGCGGGGAGCTGTTTTTT.

This clone was detected a few times. The same CDR3 arises from other DNA sequences in this sample as well. The chain recombines TRBV30 with TRBJ1-2; TRBD1 aligns across 9 bases. Germline V gives CDR1 GTSNPN, CDR2 SVGIG (reference sequence). The CDR3 sequence is 13 residues long. J was trimmed by 7 bases and V by 3 bases; bases with no gene match: 6. The CDR3 bases are TGTGCCTGGAGGCCGGGACAGGGAAGTGGCTACACCTTC. Its protein is CAWRPGQGSGYTF.

The chain recombines TRBV4-1 with TRBJ2-1; possibly TRBD2 for D (6 bases). The germline CDR1 and CDR2 sequences are MGHRA and YSYEKL. Trimming cost V 4 bases and J 7 bases, with 17 bases left between them. The CDR3 runs to 15 residues. The CDR3 bases are TGCGCCAGCAGCCCTCGGGAGTTAGGGTTGAATGAGCAGTTCTTC. Translating it yields CASSPRELGLNEQFF.